This entry lists 14 T cell receptor beta chains sequenced from one sample in a study of blood T cell repertoires in COVID-19. Sequencing used immunoSEQ multiplex PCR; TCRdb keeps in-frame clones, though not all of them. The profile shows approximately 350,000 clones, roughly 90% of them singletons. Sequencing was carried out using peripheral blood. These receptors were collected from a man aged 35-49 years with acute or convalescent COVID-19.

The rearrangement links TRBV5-6 to TRBJ1-6; D is perhaps TRBD1 (6 bases). V dropped 3 bases and J dropped 10 bases, with 20 bases sitting between them. Germline CDR1 reads SGHDT; CDR2 reads YYEEEE. This CDR3 has 16 residues. The CDR3 region has the DNA TGTGCCAGCAGCTATCAGGGGAGATCTTGGGACTCACCCCTCCACTTT. The encoded protein is CASSYQGRSWDSPLHF.

The chain is built from TRBV15 and TRBJ1-3, with 10 bases lining up with TRBD1. In germline, CDR1 is LNHNV, CDR2 YYDKDF (reference sequence). The CDR3 loop spans 16 amino acids. J lost 3 bases, V lost 3 bases, and 5 bases had no gene match. As DNA, the CDR3 is TGTGCCACCAGCAGGGGACAGGGGAGAGATGGAAACACCATATATTTT. The encoded protein is CATSRGQGRDGNTIYF.

Regarding this clone: A junction boundary mismatches the germline segment, possibly from a read error. This sequence joins TRBV7-7 and TRBJ1-3; the D is unclear. The CDR3 sequence is 13 residues long. Germline CDR1 reads SSHAT; CDR2 reads FNYEAQ (reference sequence). This chain's CDR3 is CASSLGPGNTIYF. The CDR3 region has the DNA TGTGCTAGCAGCTTAGGGCCTGGAAACACCATATATTTT.

V usage is TRBV30 and J usage is TRBJ2-1; D gene ambiguous. Germline V gene data show CDR1 as GTSNPN and CDR2 as SVGIG (reference sequence). Trimming removed 4 bases at V and 7 bases at J, with 11 bases between. This CDR3 spans 12 amino acids. CDR3 in amino acids: CAWTATRNEQFF. In nucleotides, the CDR3 is TGTGCCTGGACCGCAACCCGGAATGAGCAGTTCTTC.

V is TRBV4-3 and J is TRBJ2-7; TRBD1 is a possible D gene (6 bases). CDR1 is LGHNA and CDR2 is YSLEER in the germline V gene. Trimming cost V 1 base and J 3 bases, with 22 bases left between them. The CDR3 length is 18 residues. The CDR3 sequence is CASSQGIAQGQFHYEQYF. CDR3 bases: TGCGCCAGCAGCCAAGGGATCGCACAAGGACAGTTCCACTACGAGCAGTACTTC.

As concerns this clone: Other DNA sequences in this sample translate to the same CDR3. The chain recombines TRBV7-3 with TRBJ2-1; 10 positions match TRBD2. Germline V gives CDR1 SGHTA, CDR2 FQGTGA. CDR3 size: 15 residues. Trimming at V came to 2 bases and at J to 4 bases, leaving 2 bases not matched to a gene. The CDR3 is CASSLLAGAYNEQFF. In nucleotides, the CDR3 is TGTGCCAGCAGCTTACTAGCGGGAGCGTACAATGAGCAGTTCTTC.

V gene TRBV5-4 combines with J gene TRBJ1-2; 7 bases match TRBD1. The V segment lost 6 bases and the J segment 3 bases; nucleotides outside the gene matches: 11. Germline CDR1 is SGHNT and CDR2 is YYREEE (reference sequence). The CDR3 extends over 15 amino acids. Here the CDR3 reads CASTVQGIYDYGYTF. CDR3 nucleotide sequence: TGTGCCAGCACCGTACAGGGGATTTATGACTATGGCTACACCTTC.

The V gene is TRBV18, the J gene TRBJ2-5; 9 positions agree with TRBD1. The V segment lost 6 bases and the J segment 5 bases; nucleotides outside the gene matches: 7. The CDR3 extends over 14 amino acids. Germline CDR1 reads KGHSH; CDR2 reads LQKENI. In DNA, the CDR3 is TGTGCCAGCTCCTTGACAGGGGGTTTGGAGACCCAGTACTTC. Residues: CASSLTGGLETQYF.

This chain joins TRBV6-2 or TRBV6-3 and TRBJ1-2; TRBD1 aligns across 8 bases. The CDR3 contains 13 residues. Germline lookup yields CDR1 MNHEY and CDR2 SVGEGT. The V gene end was trimmed by 1 base and the J gene end by 8 bases; junction bases not matched to a gene: 3. The DNA of the CDR3 is TGTGCCAGCAGTTACTGGACAGGGAACGGCTACACCTTC. It codes for CASSYWTGNGYTF.

This clone was recorded once. The V gene is TRBV7-9, the J gene TRBJ1-3; 9 bases map to TRBD1. The junction had 11 bases not matched to a gene; V was cut back by 2 bases and J by 3 bases. The CDR3 length is 18 residues. Germline loops: CDR1 SEHNR, CDR2 FQNEAQ (reference sequence). CDR3 nucleotide sequence: TGTGCCAGCAGCTTAACCGGGACAGGGTACCCTCTTGGAAACACCATATATTTT. Translated: CASSLTGTGYPLGNTIYF. The variable domain in full, with the rest retrieved from reference TRBV7-9 and TRBJ1-3, is DTGVSQNPRHKITKRGQNVTFRCDPISEHNRLYWYRQTLGQGPEFLTYFQNEAQLEKSRLLSDRFSAERPKGSFSTLEIQRTEQGDSAMYLCASSLTGTGYPLGNTIYFGEGSWLTVV.

This clone was seen only a few times. This chain joins TRBV4-1 and TRBJ2-7; tentatively, D is TRBD1 (6 bases). The germline V and J ends were trimmed by 0 bases and 7 bases, with 10 bases remaining between them. This CDR3 comprises 13 residues. The germline V gene encodes CDR1 MGHRA and CDR2 YSYEKL. CDR3 amino acids: CASSQDTQGEQYF. CDR3 coding DNA: TGCGCCAGCAGCCAAGATACCCAGGGGGAGCAGTACTTC.

The V gene is TRBV10-3, the J gene TRBJ1-1; TRBD1 agrees at 9 bases. V shed 5 bases, J shed 7 bases, and the junction held 5 bases outside the gene matches. The germline CDR1 and CDR2 sequences are ENHRY and SYGVKD. This CDR3 has 13 residues. The CDR3 loop reads CAISQQGAGEAFF. The DNA for the CDR3 is TGTGCCATCAGTCAACAGGGGGCTGGTGAAGCTTTCTTT.

The chain employs TRBV3-1 (or the pseudogene TRBV3-2) and TRBJ1-5, with a possible D match to TRBD1 (5 bases). Germline CDR1 is LGHDT and CDR2 is YNNKEL (reference sequence). CDR3 length: 14 amino acids. V was clipped by 7 bases and J by 2 bases, with 12 bases between them. The CDR3 bases are TGTGCCAGCACCCAGGGTGCGGGCAATCAGCCCCAGCATTTT. This codes for CASTQGAGNQPQHF.

This clone was seen just once. The chain employs TRBV11-3 and TRBJ2-5; no reliable D call. Trimming took 5 bases from V and 1 from J, leaving 8 bases between them. The CDR3 sequence is 13 residues long. Per germline, CDR1 SGHNT and CDR2 YENEEA. CDR3 sequence reads: CASSPHVQETQYF. The DNA for the CDR3 is TGTGCCAGCAGCCCCCATGTCCAAGAGACCCAGTACTTC.